One sample yielded the 22 T cell receptor beta chains listed below, sequenced in a study of blood T cell repertoires in COVID-19. Only in-frame clones appear in the TCRdb table, and some are missing; sequencing was by immunoSEQ multiplex PCR. Of roughly 49,000 clones in the sample, around 86% were seen once. The sequenced material came from peripheral blood. All receptors derive from a man between 45 and 60 years old with active COVID-19.

CDR3 sequence: CASSYSGTGGYEQYF. The CDR3, as DNA: TGTGCCAGCAGTTACTCGGGGACAGGGGGCTACGAGCAGTACTTC. This chain uses TRBV6-5 with TRBJ2-7, with 11 positions matching TRBD1. The J segment lost 3 bases and the V segment lost 0 bases, leaving 1 base of the junction unmatched. CDR1 and CDR2 from the germline V gene are MNHEY and SVGAGI. This CDR3 has 15 residues.

This clone has only one observation. The chain carries TRBV11-3 and TRBJ2-1, with 8 bases fitting TRBD1. This CDR3 has 14 residues. J gave up 7 bases and V 5 bases, and 7 bases lay outside the gene matches. Germline CDR1 is SGHNT and CDR2 is YENEEA. The CDR3 loop reads CASSPGQERNEQFF. The CDR3 bases are TGTGCCAGCAGCCCGGGACAGGAGCGGAATGAGCAGTTCTTC. Together with reference TRBV11-3 and TRBJ2-1, the CDR3 gives the full variable domain: EAGVVQSPRYKIIEKKQPVAFWCNPISGHNTLYWYLQNLGQGPELLIRYENEEAVDDSQLPKDRFSAERLKGVDSTLKIQPAELGDSAVYLCASSPGQERNEQFFGPGTRLTVL.

This clone occurred a few times. The CDR3: CASSPPGQGGRWQFF. The CDR3 DNA sequence: TGCGCCAGCAGCCCTCCGGGACAGGGGGGCAGATGGCAGTTCTTC. The V call is TRBV4-1, the J call TRBJ2-1; TRBD1 matches at 11 bases. The CDR3 contains 15 residues. In germline, CDR1 is MGHRA, CDR2 YSYEKL. Trimming cost V 4 bases and J 12 bases; bases outside gene matches: 11.

The rearrangement joins TRBV15 to TRBJ1-2; TRBD1 is a possible D gene (6 bases). V was cut by 0 bases and J by 4 bases, with 12 bases left in between. The CDR3 consists of 15 residues. Germline V gene data show CDR1 as LNHNV and CDR2 as YYDKDF (reference sequence). CDR3 sequence (DNA): TGTGCCACCAGCAGAGATACACAGGGAAGCTATGGCTACACCTTC. Protein sequence: CATSRDTQGSYGYTF.

The gene calls are TRBV7-9 and TRBJ2-1, with 9 nucleotides matching TRBD2. Germline V gene sequence: CDR1 SEHNR, CDR2 FQNEAQ (reference sequence). The junction had 0 bases not matched to a gene; V was cut back by 3 bases and J by 0 bases. The CDR3 has 15 amino acids. CDR3 DNA: TGTGCCAGCAGCTTGGGACTAGCCTCCTACAATGAGCAGTTCTTC. Its translation: CASSLGLASYNEQFF. The variable domain in full, with the rest retrieved from reference TRBV7-9 and TRBJ2-1, is DTGVSQNPRHKITKRGQNVTFRCDPISEHNRLYWYRQTLGQGPEFLTYFQNEAQLEKSRLLSDRFSAERPKGSFSTLEIQRTEQGDSAMYLCASSLGLASYNEQFFGPGTRLTVL.

The chain couples TRBV5-1 to TRBJ1-3; D might be TRBD1 (6 bases). The CDR3 length is 16 residues. Germline V CDR1 and CDR2: SGHRS, YFSETQ. V lost 4 bases and J 8 bases, leaving 22 bases between the germline ends. CDR3 DNA: TGCGCCAGCAGCCGTAATACAGGGTCAAATGGGGACACCATATATTTT. Its protein is CASSRNTGSNGDTIYF.

The chain combines TRBV18 with TRBJ1-1; TRBD1 matches at 7 bases. CDR3 length equals 15 residues. Trimming at V came to 3 bases and at J to 1 base, leaving 5 bases not matched to a gene. The germline CDR1 and CDR2 sequences are KGHSH and LQKENI. DNA for the CDR3: TGTGCCAGCTCACCGCGACAGGGAACGAACACTGAAGCTTTCTTT. The encoded protein is CASSPRQGTNTEAFF.

The chain carries TRBV7-2 and TRBJ2-7, with D maybe TRBD2 (6 bases). This CDR3 contains 15 residues. V was clipped by 7 bases and J by 2 bases, with 18 bases between them. Looked up from germline, CDR1 is SGHTA and CDR2 is FQGNSA. The CDR3 nucleotides are TGTGCCAGCACCCGGGAGAATAGCGTGCCCTACGAGCAGTACTTC. This translates into CASTRENSVPYEQYF.

This clone was seen a handful of times. This CDR3 reads CASSAQGTEAFF. The CDR3 nucleotides are TGTGCCAGCAGCGCACAGGGGACTGAAGCTTTCTTT. This sequence joins TRBV9 and TRBJ1-1, with 7 positions matching TRBD1. Trimming cost V 3 bases and J 5 bases; bases outside gene matches: 1. The CDR3 sequence is 12 residues long. Germline CDR1 and CDR2: SGDLS and YYNGEE.

This rearrangement joins TRBV7-9 to TRBJ1-4; 7 bases fit TRBD1. CDR1 is SEHNR and CDR2 is FQNEAQ in the germline V gene (reference sequence). The CDR3 consists of 14 residues. Unmatched junction bases numbered 14, after V lost 11 bases and J lost 8 bases. The CDR3 bases are TGTGCCCTTTTTGTCGACAGGGCTCGAGAAAAACTGTTTTTT. Translating it yields CALFVDRAREKLFF. The whole variable domain, filled in from reference TRBV7-9 and TRBJ1-4, reads DTGVSQNPRHKITKRGQNVTFRCDPISEHNRLYWYRQTLGQGPEFLTYFQNEAQLEKSRLLSDRFSAERPKGSFSTLEIQRTEQGDSAMYLCALFVDRAREKLFFGSGTQLSVL.

The rearrangement links TRBV6-1 to TRBJ2-4; 11 bases align to TRBD1. V lost 2 bases to trimming and J lost 8 bases; unmatched junction nucleotides: 11. Germline V CDR1 and CDR2: MNHNS, SASEGT. This CDR3 is built from 17 residues. DNA for the CDR3: TGTGCCAGCAGTGAACGGAGGGTTTGGGACAGGGGGGACATTCAGTACTTC. It is translated as CASSERRVWDRGDIQYF.

The chain employs TRBV2 and TRBJ2-3, with 9 bases matching TRBD2. There are 12 residues in the CDR3. Germline CDR1 is SNHLY and CDR2 is FYNNEI. V dropped 9 bases and J dropped 6; count of bases not matched to a gene: 4. The DNA for the CDR3 is TGTGCCAGTGGGACTAGCCCCGATACGCAGTATTTT. The encoded protein is CASGTSPDTQYF.

The chain has TRBV10-3 and TRBJ1-5; 7 bases agree with TRBD1. V gave up 7 bases and J gave up 4 bases; unmatched junction bases: 4. The length of the CDR3 is 13 residues. Germline V gene lookup returns CDR1 ENHRY and CDR2 SYGVKD. The CDR3 region has the DNA TGTGCCATCACCCCGGGACAGAATCAGCCCCAGCATTTT. This sequence encodes CAITPGQNQPQHF.

The chain combines TRBV7-2 with TRBJ1-2; maybe TRBD1 (5 bases). The V end was cut by 3 bases, the J end by 5 bases, with 7 bases between. Germline CDR1 SGHTA, CDR2 FQGNSA. This CDR3 comprises 12 residues. This CDR3 reads CASSLQGYGYTF. CDR3 nucleotide sequence: TGTGCCAGCAGCTTGCAGGGATATGGCTACACCTTC.

The rearrangement joins TRBV2 to TRBJ2-1; 13 nucleotides match TRBD2. The germline V gene encodes CDR1 SNHLY and CDR2 FYNNEI. The CDR3 runs 17 residues. The J segment lost 6 bases and the V segment lost 8 bases, leaving 13 bases of the junction unmatched. The CDR3 DNA reads TGTGCCAGCCGAAGGACTAGCGGGAGTCTATTGGGCAATGAGCAGTTCTTC. Its protein is CASRRTSGSLLGNEQFF.

V and J are TRBV5-4 and TRBJ2-5; no reliable D call. Per the germline V gene, CDR1 is SGHNT and CDR2 is YYREEE (reference sequence). The CDR3 covers 15 residues. The V end lost 5 bases, the J end lost 1 base, and 15 bases lay between the germline ends. The CDR3 DNA is TGTGCCAGCAGAACGCGCCAAGACACCCAAGAGACCCAGTACTTC. It is translated as CASRTRQDTQETQYF.

This clone showed up just once. Other DNA sequences in this specimen translate into the identical CDR3. V usage is TRBV7-9 and J usage is TRBJ1-4; no firm D call. The V gene's germline CDR1 is SEHNR and CDR2 FQNEAQ (reference sequence). The V gene lost 2 bases and the J gene lost 0 bases, with 4 bases spanning the gap. The CDR3 totals 14 residues. The CDR3 DNA reads TGTGCCAGCAGCTTACAGTCAACTAATGAAAAACTGTTTTTT. Translation: CASSLQSTNEKLFF.

This sequence joins TRBV4-1 and TRBJ2-3, with 11 positions matching TRBD2. After removal of 0 bases from V and 6 bases from J, the junction contained 5 bases not matched to a gene. Germline V gene lookup returns CDR1 MGHRA and CDR2 YSYEKL. The CDR3 runs to 16 residues. The CDR3 spells CASSQDLAGGQDTQYF. The CDR3 DNA reads as TGCGCCAGCAGCCAAGACCTAGCGGGAGGACAGGATACGCAGTATTTT.

This sequence joins TRBV11-2 and TRBJ2-1; no reliable D call. Germline V gene data show CDR1 as SGHAT and CDR2 as FQNNGV. The CDR3 contains 13 residues. V lost 1 base and J lost 5, with 6 bases in between. This CDR3 is CASSLGGHNEQFF. CDR3 DNA: TGTGCCAGCAGCTTAGGCGGTCACAATGAGCAGTTCTTC.

The CDR3 here is CASSPRTGRSYNEQFF. CDR3 coding DNA: TGTGCCAGCTCACCTCGGACAGGCCGCTCCTACAATGAGCAGTTCTTC. V gene TRBV18 combines with J gene TRBJ2-1; 7 bases fit TRBD1. CDR3 length: 16 amino acids. Looked up from germline, CDR1 is KGHSH and CDR2 is LQKENI. V was clipped by 3 bases and J by 0 bases; unmatched bases: 5.

This sequence joins TRBV6-2 or TRBV6-3 and TRBJ2-1; 8 nucleotides agree with TRBD2. CDR1 MNHEY and CDR2 SVGEGT come from the germline V gene. V dropped 4 bases and J dropped 4; count of bases not matched to a gene: 9. This CDR3 contains 16 residues. Here the CDR3 DNA reads TGTGCCAGCAGTTCCCTCGGCGGGGGGCCTTACAATGAGCAGTTCTTC. Translating it yields CASSSLGGGPYNEQFF.

This clone was observed a handful of times. This chain joins TRBV10-3 and TRBJ2-7; the match to TRBD1 covers 7 bases. Germline lookup yields CDR1 ENHRY and CDR2 SYGVKD. This CDR3 is 14 amino acids long. Trimming took 3 bases from V and 6 from J; bases not matched to a gene: 8. CDR3 amino acids: CAISEVVQGTEQYF. The CDR3 nucleotides read TGTGCCATCAGTGAAGTTGTACAGGGGACCGAGCAGTACTTC.